This is a list of T cell receptor beta chains from one sample in a study of cytomegalovirus exposure and HLA in healthy donors. TCRdb's copy holds only in-frame clones and misses some; the assay was immunoSEQ multiplex PCR. Among over 250,000 clones listed, about 86% were seen once. Sequenced: PBMCs. These receptors originate from a woman between 18 and 29 years old in good health and CMV-seronegative. CDR3s include the opening cysteine and the closing phenylalanine or tryptophan. A D gene is named only where the DNA matches it firmly. Clone size is shown for a subset of rows, as once, few, many or a class of expanded clone.

d_call	clone_size	v_call	j_call	cdr3_nt	cdr3_aa
-	-	TRBV5-6	TRBJ2-2	TGTGCCAGCAGCTTGGGGAGGGGGCTTGATGGAGGGGAGCTGTTTTTT	CASSLGRGLDGGELFF
-	-	TRBV4-3	TRBJ2-3	TGCGCCAGCAGCCGCGTTGAAGGAGAAACGCAGTATTTT	CASSRVEGETQYF
TRBD1	-	TRBV6-5	TRBJ1-5	TGTGCCAGTTCGGACAGGGACAATCAGCCCCAGCATTTT	CASSDRDNQPQHF
-	-	TRBV6-6	TRBJ2-6	TGTGCCAGCAGTCCCAGGGACTCTGGGGCCAACGTCCTGACTTTC	CASSPRDSGANVLTF
TRBD1	-	TRBV19	TRBJ1-5	TGTGCCAGTCGGGACAGGAATCAGCCCCAGCATTTT	CASRDRNQPQHF
-	-	TRBV5-4	TRBJ2-7	TGTGCCAGCAGCGGGGCGAACAGGATCTACGAGCAGTACTTC	CASSGANRIYEQYF
-	-	TRBV7-4	TRBJ2-5	TGTGCCAGCAGGAGACCTAAACGCCGGGGAGAGACCCAGTACTTC	CASRRPKRRGETQYF
-	once	TRBV7-2	TRBJ1-2	TGTGCCAGCAGCTTAACCAGGGGAGTACGGGCAAACTATGGCTACACCTTC	CASSLTRGVRANYGYTF
TRBD1	-	TRBV2	TRBJ1-3	TGTGCCAGCAGCGGACAGGGAGGCAGAAACACCATATATTTT	CASSGQGGRNTIYF
TRBD2	-	TRBV9	TRBJ2-7	TGTGCCAGCAGCGAGGGAACTAGCGGGGCCTCCTACGAGCAGTACTTC	CASSEGTSGASYEQYF
-	once	TRBV7-2	TRBJ2-2	TGTGCCAGCCGCGGACAGGGAGGGGGAACCGGGGAGCTGTTTTTT	CASRGQGGGTGELFF
-	once	TRBV4-3	TRBJ1-5	TGCGCCAGCAGCGCCAAGATAACAGGGCGAGGCAATCAGCCCCAGCATTTT	CASSAKITGRGNQPQHF
TRBD2	-	TRBV6-1	TRBJ2-2	TGTGCCAGCAGACCCAATAGCGGGAGTCCCGGGGAGCTGTTTTTT	CASRPNSGSPGELFF
TRBD1	-	TRBV30	TRBJ1-2	TGTGCCTGGAGTGTACAGGGGGGGAACTATGGCTACACCTTC	CAWSVQGGNYGYTF
TRBD1	-	TRBV19	TRBJ1-5	TGTGCCAGTAGTTGGGGGACAGGGACCGACCAGCCCCAGCATTTT	CASSWGTGTDQPQHF
-	-	TRBV6-5	TRBJ2-7	TGTGCCAGCAGTTACTCGACAGGTATCTCCTACGAGCAGTACTTC	CASSYSTGISYEQYF
TRBD1	-	TRBV2	TRBJ2-1	TGTGCCAGCGCTCCAGGGGGCGGAGGAGGTCATGAGCAGTTCTTC	CASAPGGGGGHEQFF
-	-	TRBV30	TRBJ2-7	TGTGCCTGGAGCCAGAACTACGAGCAGTACTTC	CAWSQNYEQYF
TRBD2	-	TRBV10-3	TRBJ2-7	TGTGCCATCAGTAAGACTAGCGGGAGGCCCGAGCAGTACTTC	CAISKTSGRPEQYF
TRBD1	few	TRBV27	TRBJ1-2	TGTGCCAGCCTGGACAGGGCAGGAAGCTACACCTTC	CASLDRAGSYTF
TRBD2	-	TRBV2	TRBJ2-1	TGTGCCAGCAGTGATTTAGCGGGGGGGTACAATGAGCAGTTCTTC	CASSDLAGGYNEQFF
TRBD1	-	TRBV30	TRBJ1-2	TGTGCCTGGAGTGGAGGGGACAGAGAACCTTGGGACTATGGCTACACCTTC	CAWSGGDREPWDYGYTF
-	-	TRBV4-2	TRBJ1-1	TGTGCCAGCAGCCAAGATAATCGGGTGTACACTGAAGCTTTCTTT	CASSQDNRVYTEAFF
TRBD1	-	TRBV28	TRBJ2-7	TGTGCCAGCAGTCGGACAGGGGACGGGTCCTACGAGCAGTACTTC	CASSRTGDGSYEQYF
TRBD2	-	TRBV6-5	TRBJ2-7	TGTGCCAGCAGTTACCAGAGAAGCGGGGGGGCCTACGAGCAGTACTTC	CASSYQRSGGAYEQYF
TRBD1	-	TRBV7-9	TRBJ1-2	TGTGCCAGCAGCGTGGACAGGGTATCGGGCTACACCTTC	CASSVDRVSGYTF
TRBD1	-	TRBV28	TRBJ1-2	TGTGCCAGCAGTTCCCCGGGACAGAACTATGGCTACACCTTC	CASSSPGQNYGYTF
TRBD1	-	TRBV29-1	TRBJ1-5	TGCAGCGTTGCGTCAGGGGGCGGACAGCCCCAGCATTTT	CSVASGGGQPQHF
-	-	TRBV7-9	TRBJ1-6	TGTGCCAGCAGTCCCATTGAGACAGGCCGCTCCTATAATTCACCCCTCCACTTT	CASSPIETGRSYNSPLHF
-	-	TRBV7-7	TRBJ2-2	TGTGCTAGCAGCTCCGACATGGAAACCGGGGAGCTGTTTTTT	CASSSDMETGELFF
-	once	TRBV19	TRBJ1-2	TGTGCCAGTAGTATTCTTCAGGATCTTGGCTACACCTTC	CASSILQDLGYTF
-	-	TRBV9	TRBJ1-1	TGTGCCAGCAGCGTAGGCCCAGAAAACACTGAAGCTTTCTTT	CASSVGPENTEAFF
-	-	TRBV6-5	TRBJ2-1	TGTGCCAGCAGTTACTCCGCCAGAGGCAATGAGCAGTTCTTC	CASSYSARGNEQFF
-	-	TRBV6-1	TRBJ2-7	TGTGCCAGCAGTGAACTCTCTGTGAGCTCCTACGAGCAGTACTTC	CASSELSVSSYEQYF
TRBD1	-	TRBV6-4	TRBJ2-1	TGTGCCAGCAGCAAGGACAGGCTTGCCGATGAGCAGTTCTTC	CASSKDRLADEQFF
-	-	TRBV6-4	TRBJ1-1	TGTGCCAGCAGTGACTTGGGCGCTGAAGCTTTCTTT	CASSDLGAEAFF
-	-	TRBV27	TRBJ2-3	TGTGCCACCAGTGCAGGCACAGATACGCAGTATTTT	CATSAGTDTQYF
-	-	TRBV27	TRBJ2-2	TGTGCCAGCAGTCTAACTGTGCTCACCGGGGAGCTGTTTTTT	CASSLTVLTGELFF
TRBD1	-	TRBV2	TRBJ2-5	TGTGCCAGCAGTTTTGGGACAGGGGCTGGCGGGGAGACCCAGTACTTC	CASSFGTGAGGETQYF
-	-	TRBV19	TRBJ2-1	TGTGCCAGTAGTATTTGGCAGGGGATGGCCAATGAGCAGTTCTTC	CASSIWQGMANEQFF
-	-	TRBV28	TRBJ1-1	TGTGCCAGCAGGGTTGGGGGGGACGGTACTGAAGCTTTCTTT	CASRVGGDGTEAFF
-	-	TRBV30	TRBJ1-1	TGTGCCTGGAGTGCGGGGAACACTGAAGCTTTCTTT	CAWSAGNTEAFF
TRBD1	-	TRBV18	TRBJ1-3	TGTGCCAGCTCACCTGGACAGGGCTCTGGAAACACCATATATTTT	CASSPGQGSGNTIYF
-	-	TRBV4-1	TRBJ2-3	TGCGCCAGCAGCCAAGGTCGGGGCGGGATTGTCACAGATACGCAGTATTTT	CASSQGRGGIVTDTQYF
TRBD1	-	TRBV18	TRBJ2-2	TGTGCCAGCTCACCTTTCCGGGACAGGGGAACCGGGGAGCTGTTTTTT	CASSPFRDRGTGELFF
TRBD2	-	TRBV19	TRBJ2-2	TGTGCCAGTAGTATAATGTGGGAGGGCCCCACCGGGGAGCTGTTTTTT	CASSIMWEGPTGELFF
TRBD1	once	TRBV5-1	TRBJ1-1	TGCGCCAGCAGCTTAGAACCGGGACAGGGATTCTCTGAAGCTTTCTTT	CASSLEPGQGFSEAFF
-	-	TRBV27	TRBJ2-2	TGTGCCAGCGGTCGCAGGGGATCAACCGGGGAGCTGTTTTTT	CASGRRGSTGELFF
-	-	TRBV5-1	TRBJ2-5	TGCGCCAGCAGCTTGGACAGGGAGACCCAGTACTTC	CASSLDRETQYF
TRBD1	-	TRBV9	TRBJ2-7	TGTGCCAGCAGCATCGGACAGGGCTCCTACGAGCAGTACTTC	CASSIGQGSYEQYF
-	-	TRBV6-5	TRBJ1-2	TGTGCCAGCAGTTGGGGAGACCCTAACTATGGCTACACCTTC	CASSWGDPNYGYTF
TRBD2	-	TRBV7-9	TRBJ2-7	TGTGCCAGCAGCTTAGCATATGCTAGCGGTTACTCCTACGAGCAGTACTTC	CASSLAYASGYSYEQYF
TRBD2	-	TRBV7-2	TRBJ2-3	TGTGCCAGCAGCTTACTCCCTAGCGGGGGGTCAAGAGATACGCAGTATTTT	CASSLLPSGGSRDTQYF